This passage covers 19 T cell receptor beta chains from one sample sequenced in a study of blood T cell repertoires in COVID-19. Repertoires were generated with immunoSEQ multiplex PCR, while TCRdb's copy carries only in-frame clones and drops some. The sample lists 130,000 to 150,000 clones; over 75% were seen once. Sequences were obtained from peripheral blood. Receptor source: a woman aged 55-69 years with COVID-19, enrolled during active disease.

The chain recombines TRBV6-5 with TRBJ2-7, with D maybe TRBD2 (5 bases). V dropped 0 bases and J dropped 2 bases, with 14 bases sitting between them. CDR3 size: 16 residues. The germline V gene encodes CDR1 MNHEY and CDR2 SVGAGI. CDR3 nucleotides: TGTGCCAGCAGTTACTCGGGTCCAGGACTCGCCTACGAGCAGTACTTC. Its protein product is CASSYSGPGLAYEQYF.

The rearrangement uses TRBV3-1 (or the pseudogene TRBV3-2) and TRBJ1-2, with D perhaps matching TRBD1 (6 bases). With 0 bases removed from V and 5 bases from J, the gap between germline ends came to 16 bases. Germline assignment: CDR1 LGHDT and CDR2 YNNKEL (reference sequence). The CDR3 has 16 residues. CDR3 amino acids: CASSQELRPGVYGYTF. DNA for the CDR3: TGTGCCAGCAGCCAAGAGCTTCGGCCAGGGGTGTATGGCTACACCTTC.

The chain uses TRBV25-1 and TRBJ1-4; D uncertain. The CDR3 extends over 11 amino acids. Germline CDR1 and CDR2: MGHDK and SYGVNS. V lost 6 bases and J 11 bases, leaving 10 bases between the germline ends. The CDR3 DNA reads as TGTGCCAGCAGCGGGGTGGATAAACTGTTTTTT. It is translated as CASSGVDKLFF.

V usage is TRBV27 and J usage is TRBJ1-5; D is unclear. Trimming removed 2 bases from V and 0 bases from J, with 8 bases in between. CDR1 and CDR2 from the germline V gene are MNHEY and SMNVEV (reference sequence). The CDR3 has 15 amino acids. The CDR3 protein is CASSLLSDSNQPQHF. In DNA form, the CDR3 reads TGTGCCAGCAGTTTACTCAGCGATAGCAATCAGCCCCAGCATTTT.

This rearrangement joins TRBV6-5 to TRBJ1-6; D might be TRBD1 (6 bases). Germline V gene data show CDR1 as MNHEY and CDR2 as SVGAGI. The CDR3 contains 13 residues. The germline V and J ends were trimmed by 7 bases and 8 bases, with 12 bases remaining between them. CDR3 region: CASKRAGDSPLHF. CDR3 in DNA: TGTGCCAGCAAAAGGGCAGGGGATTCACCCCTCCACTTT.

The chain couples TRBV7-6 to TRBJ2-7; a possible D gene is TRBD1 (6 bases). Trimming left V 4 bases short and J 3 bases short, with 16 bases between. CDR3 size: 15 residues. From germline, CDR1 is SGHVS and CDR2 FNYEAQ. CDR3 sequence (DNA): TGTGCCAGCAGCTCAGGTCAGGGGCCCCACTACGAGCAGTACTTC. This sequence encodes CASSSGQGPHYEQYF.

V and J are TRBV10-3 and TRBJ2-1; 9 nucleotides line up with TRBD2. CDR1 and CDR2 from the germline V gene are ENHRY and SYGVKD. Trimming cost V 3 bases and J 15 bases; bases outside gene matches: 9. This CDR3 region has 13 residues. The CDR3 is CAISDSGGGVPFF. The CDR3 coding sequence is TGTGCCATCAGTGATTCGGGCGGGGGGGTACCGTTCTTC.

This sequence joins TRBV30 and TRBJ1-6; the D is unclear. Deletions cut 0 bases from V and 8 bases from J, with 8 bases between. This CDR3 region has 13 residues. CDR1 and CDR2 (germline): GTSNPN, SVGIG (reference sequence). The CDR3 DNA reads as TGTGCCTGGAGTGTAAGGACTTATTCACCCCTCCACTTT. This encodes CAWSVRTYSPLHF.

The chain has TRBV18 and TRBJ2-3; no definite D call. Trimming left V 3 bases short and J 6 bases short, with 4 bases between. There are 11 residues in the CDR3. Germline CDR1 reads KGHSH; CDR2 reads LQKENI. The CDR3 region is CASSPLDTQYF. Written as DNA, the CDR3 is TGTGCCAGCTCACCTCTGGATACGCAGTATTTT. Full variable domain (outside the CDR3, taken from reference TRBV18 and TRBJ2-3): NAGVMQNPRHLVRRRGQEARLRCSPMKGHSHVYWYRQLPEEGLKFMVYLQKENIIDESGMPKERFSAEFPKEGPSILRIQQVVRGDSAAYFCASSPLDTQYFGPGTRLTVL.

The genes are TRBV18 and TRBJ1-2; maybe TRBD1 (6 bases). Germline CDR1 reads KGHSH; CDR2 reads LQKENI. CDR3 length: 14 residues. Trimming left V 3 bases short and J 6 bases short, with 14 bases between. CDR3 sequence reads: CASSPLQGPNGYTF. The CDR3 DNA sequence: TGTGCCAGCTCACCTCTACAGGGTCCCAATGGCTACACCTTC.

The chain joins TRBV11-2 to TRBJ2-1; 10 positions agree with TRBD2. This CDR3 has 16 amino acids. The ends lost 6 bases at V and 3 bases at J; junction bases unmatched: 8. The germline V gene has CDR1 SGHAT and CDR2 FQNNGV. The CDR3 nucleotides are TGTGCCAGCAGAAATCAGCGGGGGGGCCTCTACAATGAGCAGTTCTTC. It yields the protein CASRNQRGGLYNEQFF.

This clone occurred a few times. This chain uses TRBV20-1 with TRBJ1-1; D gene uncertain. The germline V and J ends were trimmed by 3 bases and 7 bases, with 9 bases remaining between them. This CDR3 comprises 11 residues. The germline CDR1 and CDR2 sequences are DFQATT and SNEGSKA (reference sequence). CDR3 amino acids: CSARSSGEAFF. Written as DNA, the CDR3 is TGCAGTGCTAGGAGTTCGGGTGAAGCTTTCTTT.

This clone was picked up one time. The chain combines TRBV5-1 with TRBJ2-3, with 8 bases lining up with TRBD2. The CDR3 is 16 amino acids. Looked up from germline, CDR1 is SGHRS and CDR2 is YFSETQ. J gave up 4 bases and V 3 bases, and 10 bases lay outside the gene matches. The CDR3 coding sequence is TGCGCCAGCAGCTCCTTCGGGCGGGGGGCCCCAGATACGCAGTATTTT. Translation: CASSSFGRGAPDTQYF.

This clone appeared a single time. The chain couples TRBV5-1 to TRBJ2-7, with D perhaps TRBD2 (6 bases). The CDR3 sequence is 14 residues long. The ends were cut back, 2 bases at V and 2 bases at J, with 11 bases in the middle. Per germline, CDR1 SGHRS and CDR2 YFSETQ. This CDR3 reads CASSFTGETYEQYF. In DNA form, the CDR3 reads TGCGCCAGCAGCTTTACGGGGGAAACCTACGAGCAGTACTTC.

V is TRBV18 and J is TRBJ1-5, with 9 bases lining up with TRBD1. V trimming: 6 bases; J trimming: 2 bases; junction bases outside the gene matches: 5. The V gene's germline CDR1 is KGHSH and CDR2 LQKENI. The CDR3 is made up of 15 amino acids. The CDR3, as DNA: TGTGCCAGCTCGGGGACAGGGTCGGGCAATCAGCCCCAGCATTTT. It encodes CASSGTGSGNQPQHF.

This rearrangement joins TRBV12-3 or TRBV12-4 to TRBJ1-1, with unresolved D. Trimming took off 9 bases at V and 0 bases at J, with 11 bases between the two ends. The CDR3 loop spans 13 amino acids. The CDR3 sequence: CASRAIMNTEAFF. CDR3 bases: TGTGCCAGTAGAGCTATAATGAACACTGAAGCTTTCTTT.

The chain carries TRBV6-4 and TRBJ1-6; 7 nucleotides align to TRBD1. CDR1 and CDR2 (germline): MRHNA, SNTAGT. This CDR3 has 16 amino acids. V lost 3 bases, J lost 5 bases, and 7 bases stayed unmatched. CDR3 DNA sequence: TGTGCCAGCAGTGAGGACAGGTTTCAAAATAATTCACCCCTCCACTTT. Translating gives CASSEDRFQNNSPLHF.

This chain links TRBV6-1 with TRBJ2-7, with D tentatively TRBD1 (5 bases). V was cut by 3 bases and J by 0 bases, with 9 bases left in between. The CDR3 is 14 amino acids. Germline lookup yields CDR1 MNHNS and CDR2 SASEGT. CDR3 DNA: TGTGCCAGCAGTGAGTCAGGGAACTCCTACGAGCAGTACTTC. Encoded protein: CASSESGNSYEQYF.

The chain is built from TRBV21-1 and TRBJ2-7; the table's D call of TRBD1 was not tested on the DNA. TRBV21-1 is annotated as a pseudogene. The CDR3 is 16 residues long. The CDR3 here is CASSKSPFRGLRGQYF. CDR3 sequence (DNA): TGTGCCAGCAGCAAAAGCCCCTTCAGGGGTTTACGCGGGCAGTACTTC.